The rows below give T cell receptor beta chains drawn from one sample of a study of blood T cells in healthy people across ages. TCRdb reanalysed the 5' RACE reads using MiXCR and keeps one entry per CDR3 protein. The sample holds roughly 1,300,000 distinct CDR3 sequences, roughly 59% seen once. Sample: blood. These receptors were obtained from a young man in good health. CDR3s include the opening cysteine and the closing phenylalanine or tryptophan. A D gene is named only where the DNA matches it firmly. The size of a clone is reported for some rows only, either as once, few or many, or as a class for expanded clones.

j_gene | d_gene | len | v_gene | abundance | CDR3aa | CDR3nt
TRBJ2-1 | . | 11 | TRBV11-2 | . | CASSERLGQFF | TGTGCCAGCAGCGAACGACTAGGACAGTTCTTC
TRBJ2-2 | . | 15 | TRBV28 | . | CASSFQGVRTGELFF | TGTGCCAGCAGTTTTCAGGGAGTGAGGACCGGGGAGCTGTTTTTT
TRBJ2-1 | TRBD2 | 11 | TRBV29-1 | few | CSWGGSGEQFF | TGCAGTTGGGGCGGGAGTGGTGAGCAGTTCTTC
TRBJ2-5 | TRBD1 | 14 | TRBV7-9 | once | CASTGYRGSETQYF | TGTGCCAGCACCGGCTACAGGGGTAGCGAGACCCAGTACTTC
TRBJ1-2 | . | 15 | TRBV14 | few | CASSQDLGTNYGYTF | TGTGCCAGCAGCCAAGATCTTGGGACCAACTATGGCTACACCTTC
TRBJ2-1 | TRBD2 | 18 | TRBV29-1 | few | CSVDYRSTSGRPPLEQFF | TGCAGCGTTGATTACAGATCCACTAGCGGGAGGCCCCCCCTCGAGCAGTTCTTC
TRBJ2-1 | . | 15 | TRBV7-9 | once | CASSPTAVSYNEQFF | TGTGCCAGCAGCCCAACCGCAGTCTCATACAATGAGCAGTTCTTC
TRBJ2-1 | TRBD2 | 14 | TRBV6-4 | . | CASTSTSGGNEQFF | TGTGCCAGCACTTCGACTAGCGGGGGTAATGAGCAGTTCTTC
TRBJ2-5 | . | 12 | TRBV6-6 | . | CASTNSSNEQYF | TGTGCCAGCACCAACTCATCAAATGAGCAGTACTTC
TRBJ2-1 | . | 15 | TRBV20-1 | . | CSATPSRVPYNEQFF | TGCAGTGCTACGCCTTCGAGGGTCCCCTACAATGAGCAGTTCTTC
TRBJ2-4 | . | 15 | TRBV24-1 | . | CATSDGNLAKNIQYF | TGTGCCACCAGTGACGGCAACTTAGCCAAAAACATTCAGTACTTC
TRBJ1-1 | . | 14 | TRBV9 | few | CASSVDPHHTEAFF | TGTGCCAGCAGCGTAGATCCACACCACACTGAAGCTTTCTTT
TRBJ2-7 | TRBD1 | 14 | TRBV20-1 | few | CSARLPGTDYEQYF | TGCAGTGCTAGGCTACCCGGGACAGACTACGAGCAGTACTTC
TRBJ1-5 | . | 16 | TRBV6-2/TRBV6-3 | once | CASSSQPPQLNQPQHF | TGTGCCAGCAGTTCCCAACCCCCGCAGCTCAATCAGCCCCAGCATTTT
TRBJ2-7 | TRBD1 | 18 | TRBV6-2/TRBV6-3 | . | CASSSLGGTGGFSYEQYF | TGTGCCAGCAGCTCCCTCGGGGGTACAGGGGGTTTTTCCTACGAGCAGTACTTC
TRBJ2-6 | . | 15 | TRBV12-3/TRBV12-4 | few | CASSFIQSGANVLTF | TGTGCCAGCAGTTTCATTCAGTCTGGGGCCAACGTCCTGACTTTC
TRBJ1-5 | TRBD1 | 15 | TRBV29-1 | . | CSVSLNRGSSGTQHF | TGCAGCGTCAGCCTAAACAGGGGGTCCAGTGGAACCCAGCATTTT
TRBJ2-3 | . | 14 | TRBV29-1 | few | CSVERQDPTDTQYF | TGCAGCGTTGAACGACAGGACCCCACAGATACGCAGTATTTT
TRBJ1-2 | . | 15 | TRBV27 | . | CASSSSPYFSYGYTF | TGTGCCAGCAGTTCAAGCCCCTACTTCTCCTATGGCTACACCTTC
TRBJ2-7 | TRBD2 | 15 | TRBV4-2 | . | CASSARLALNYEQYF | TGTGCCAGCAGCGCCAGACTAGCCCTGAACTACGAGCAGTACTTC
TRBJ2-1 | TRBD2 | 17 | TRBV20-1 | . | CSAKGLAGGAGYYEQFF | TGCAGTGCTAAGGGACTAGCGGGGGGGGCAGGTTATTATGAGCAGTTCTTC
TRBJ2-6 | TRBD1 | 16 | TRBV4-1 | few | CASRGQGHSGANVLTF | TGCGCCAGTAGGGGACAGGGGCACTCTGGGGCCAACGTCCTGACTTTC
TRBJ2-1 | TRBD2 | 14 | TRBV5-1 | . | CASTSSGSLNEQFF | TGCGCCAGCACATCTAGCGGGAGCCTCAATGAGCAGTTCTTC
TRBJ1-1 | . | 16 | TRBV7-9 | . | CASSTDLTLRDTEAFF | TGTGCCAGCAGCACTGATCTAACGCTTCGAGACACTGAAGCTTTCTTT
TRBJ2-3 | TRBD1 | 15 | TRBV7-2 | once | CASRFRTGDRDTQYF | TGTGCCAGCAGGTTTCGGACAGGGGACCGCGATACGCAGTATTTT
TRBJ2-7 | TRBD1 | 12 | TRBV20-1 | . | CSAGRQGREQYF | TGCAGTGCGGGAAGACAGGGGCGCGAGCAGTACTTC
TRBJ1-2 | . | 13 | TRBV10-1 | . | CAREAATNYGYTF | TGCGCCAGGGAGGCCGCGACTAACTATGGCTACACCTTC
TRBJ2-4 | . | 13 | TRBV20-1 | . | CSASVRTKNIQYF | TGCAGTGCTAGCGTCCGGACCAAAAACATTCAGTACTTC
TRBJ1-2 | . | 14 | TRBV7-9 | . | CASSSQGRDYGYTF | TGTGCCAGCAGCTCCCAGGGGAGGGACTATGGCTACACCTTC
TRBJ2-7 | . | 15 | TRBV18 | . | CASSPLRDAAYEQYF | TGTGCCAGCTCACCTCTCCGGGACGCAGCCTACGAGCAGTACTTC
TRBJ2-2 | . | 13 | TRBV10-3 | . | CASILGDTGELFF | TGTGCCTCCATCCTCGGGGACACCGGGGAGCTGTTTTTT
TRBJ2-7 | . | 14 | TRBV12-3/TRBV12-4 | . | CASSHGAEAYEQYF | TGTGCCAGCAGCCATGGGGCAGAAGCCTACGAGCAGTACTTC
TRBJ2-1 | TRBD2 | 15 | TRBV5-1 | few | CASSLGLAGVYEQFF | TGCGCCAGCAGCTTGGGGCTAGCGGGAGTGTATGAGCAGTTCTTC
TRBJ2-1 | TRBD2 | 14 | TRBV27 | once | CASRVAGGWDEQFF | TGTGCCAGCAGAGTAGCGGGAGGGTGGGATGAGCAGTTCTTC
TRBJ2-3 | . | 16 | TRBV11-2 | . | CASSPGTRRFSNTQYF | TGTGCCAGCAGCCCCGGGACACGCCGGTTCTCAAATACGCAGTATTTT
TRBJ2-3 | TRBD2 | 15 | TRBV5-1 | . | CASSLEAGAPDTQYF | TGCGCCAGCAGCTTGGAGGCGGGAGCCCCGGATACGCAGTATTTT
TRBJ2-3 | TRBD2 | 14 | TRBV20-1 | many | CSARTSGGWDTQYF | TGCAGTGCCCGGACTAGCGGGGGGTGGGATACGCAGTATTTT
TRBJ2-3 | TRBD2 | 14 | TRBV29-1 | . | CSALTSLDTDTQYF | TGCAGCGCCCTGACTAGCCTAGACACAGATACGCAGTATTTT
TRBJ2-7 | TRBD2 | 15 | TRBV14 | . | CASSQARLAGYEQYF | TGTGCCAGCAGCCAAGCTAGGCTAGCGGGGTACGAGCAGTACTTC
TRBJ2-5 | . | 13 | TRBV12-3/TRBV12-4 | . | CASSRDDQETQYF | TGTGCCAGCAGTCGGGACGACCAAGAGACCCAGTACTTC
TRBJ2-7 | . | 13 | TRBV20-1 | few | CSARGTHSYEQYF | TGCAGTGCTAGGGGGACACATTCCTACGAGCAGTACTTC
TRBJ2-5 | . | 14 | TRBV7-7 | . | CASRRGRGAETQYF | TGTGCTAGCAGGAGGGGCAGGGGAGCTGAGACCCAGTACTTC
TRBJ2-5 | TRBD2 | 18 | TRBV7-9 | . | CASSLGLAGGIHQETQYF | TGTGCCAGCAGCCTGGGACTAGCGGGAGGAATTCACCAAGAGACCCAGTACTTC
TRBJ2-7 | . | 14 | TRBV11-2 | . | CASSLGYYGYKQYF | TGTGCCAGCAGCTTAGGGTATTACGGCTACAAGCAGTACTTC
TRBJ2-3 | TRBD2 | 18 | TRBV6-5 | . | CASSYSMGLGASTDTQYF | TGTGCCAGCAGTTACTCGATGGGACTAGGGGCGAGCACAGATACGCAGTATTTT
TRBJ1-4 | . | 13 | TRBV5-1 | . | CASSLQRNEKLFF | TGCGCCAGCAGCCTCCAGAGGAATGAAAAACTGTTTTTT
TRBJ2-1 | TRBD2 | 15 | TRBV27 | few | CASMGEGPTQDEQFF | TGTGCCAGCATGGGGGAGGGCCCCACCCAGGATGAGCAGTTCTTC
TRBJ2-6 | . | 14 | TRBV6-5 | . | CASSYYTGANVLTF | TGTGCCAGCAGTTATTATACAGGGGCCAACGTCCTGACTTTC
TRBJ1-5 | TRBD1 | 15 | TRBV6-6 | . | CASSYLGQGNQPQHF | TGTGCCAGCAGTTACCTCGGACAGGGGAATCAGCCCCAGCATTTT
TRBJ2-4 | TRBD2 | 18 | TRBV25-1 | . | CASSGVNLAGIAKNIRYF | TGTGCCAGCAGTGGGGTTAATCTAGCGGGGATAGCCAAAAACATTCGGTACTTC
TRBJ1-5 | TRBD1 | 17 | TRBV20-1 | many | CSARRDRGPGTHQPQHF | TGCAGTGCTAGACGGGACAGGGGACCGGGGACCCATCAGCCCCAGCATTTT
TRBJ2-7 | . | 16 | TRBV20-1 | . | CSARDQSQGQLIEQYF | TGCAGTGCTAGAGATCAATCCCAGGGGCAGCTCATCGAGCAGTACTTC
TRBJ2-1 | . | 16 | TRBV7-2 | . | CASSTTGFLSYNEQFF | TGTGCCAGCAGCACAACAGGGTTCCTCTCCTACAATGAGCAGTTCTTC
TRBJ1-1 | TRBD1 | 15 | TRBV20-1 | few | CSARSHRDRVPEAFF | TGCAGTGCTAGATCCCACCGGGACAGGGTTCCTGAAGCTTTCTTT
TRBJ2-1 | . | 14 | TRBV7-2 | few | CASSLATGYNEQFF | TGTGCCAGCAGCTTAGCAACCGGGTACAATGAGCAGTTCTTC